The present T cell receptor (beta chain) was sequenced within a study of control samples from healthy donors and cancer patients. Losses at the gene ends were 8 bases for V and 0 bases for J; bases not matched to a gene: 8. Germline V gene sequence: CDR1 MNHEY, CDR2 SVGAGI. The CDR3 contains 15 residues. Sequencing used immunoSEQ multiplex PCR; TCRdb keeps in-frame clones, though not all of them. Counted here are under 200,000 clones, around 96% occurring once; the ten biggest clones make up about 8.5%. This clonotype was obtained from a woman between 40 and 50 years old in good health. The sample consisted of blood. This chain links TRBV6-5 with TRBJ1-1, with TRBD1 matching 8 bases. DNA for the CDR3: TGTGCCAGCCTTCCATGGACAGGGATGAACACTGAAGCTTTCTTT. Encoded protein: CASLPWTGMNTEAFF.